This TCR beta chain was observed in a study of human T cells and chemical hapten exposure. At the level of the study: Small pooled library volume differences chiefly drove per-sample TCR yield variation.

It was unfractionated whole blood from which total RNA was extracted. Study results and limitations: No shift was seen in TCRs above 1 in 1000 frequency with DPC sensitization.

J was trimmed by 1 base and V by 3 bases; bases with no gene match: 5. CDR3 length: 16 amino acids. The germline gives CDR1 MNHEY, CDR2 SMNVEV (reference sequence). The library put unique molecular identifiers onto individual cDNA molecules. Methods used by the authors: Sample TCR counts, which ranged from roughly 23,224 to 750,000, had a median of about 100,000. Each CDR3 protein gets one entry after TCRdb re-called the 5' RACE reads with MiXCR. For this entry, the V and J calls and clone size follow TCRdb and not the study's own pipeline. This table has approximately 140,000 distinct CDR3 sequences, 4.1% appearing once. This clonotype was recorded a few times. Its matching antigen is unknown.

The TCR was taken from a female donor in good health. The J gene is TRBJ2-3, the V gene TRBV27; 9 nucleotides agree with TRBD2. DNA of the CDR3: TGTGCCAGCAGTTTGGGGACTAGCTCTGGCACAGATACGCAGTATTTT. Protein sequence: CASSLGTSSGTDTQYF.